The present TCR beta chain was sequenced within a study of early T cells in non-severe SARS-CoV-2 infection. This clonotype was seen at least ten times. V dropped 4 bases and J dropped 4 bases, with 3 bases sitting between them. This CDR3 has 11 amino acids. Per germline, CDR1 KGHDR and CDR2 SFDVKD. The TCR library protocol attached unique molecular identifiers to the individual cDNA molecules. A single record per CDR3 protein comes from TCRdb applying MiXCR to the 5' RACE reads. The data show some 55,000 distinct CDR3 sequences, 10% to 15% seen once. This clonotype was obtained from an adult who was a healthcare worker with PCR-confirmed SARS-CoV-2 infection or an uninfected control (not recorded which). The V call is TRBV24-1, the J call TRBJ1-2; D gene ambiguous. Material: whole blood. The CDR3 DNA reads as TGTGCCACCAGTGACATCTATGGCTACACCTTC. Its translation is CATSDIYGYTF.